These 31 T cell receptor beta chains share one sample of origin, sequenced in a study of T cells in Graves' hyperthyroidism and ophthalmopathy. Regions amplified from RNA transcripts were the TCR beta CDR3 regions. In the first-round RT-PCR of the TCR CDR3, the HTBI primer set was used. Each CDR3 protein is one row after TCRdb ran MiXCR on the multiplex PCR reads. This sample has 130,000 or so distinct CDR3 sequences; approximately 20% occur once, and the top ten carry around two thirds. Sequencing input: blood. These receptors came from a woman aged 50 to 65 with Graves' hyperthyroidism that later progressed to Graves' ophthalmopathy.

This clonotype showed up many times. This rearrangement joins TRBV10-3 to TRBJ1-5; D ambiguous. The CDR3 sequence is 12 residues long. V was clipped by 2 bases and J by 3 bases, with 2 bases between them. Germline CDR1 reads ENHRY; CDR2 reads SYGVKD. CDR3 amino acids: CAISEPNQPQHF. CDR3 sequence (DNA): TGTGCCATCAGTGAGCCCAATCAGCCCCAGCATTTT.

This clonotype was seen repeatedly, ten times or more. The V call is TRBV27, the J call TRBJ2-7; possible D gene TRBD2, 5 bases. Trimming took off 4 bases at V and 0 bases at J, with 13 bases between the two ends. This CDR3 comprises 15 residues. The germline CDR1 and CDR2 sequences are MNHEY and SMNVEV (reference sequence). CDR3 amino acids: CASSWVTGSSYEQYF. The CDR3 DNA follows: TGTGCCAGCAGTTGGGTGACTGGGAGCTCCTACGAGCAGTACTTC.

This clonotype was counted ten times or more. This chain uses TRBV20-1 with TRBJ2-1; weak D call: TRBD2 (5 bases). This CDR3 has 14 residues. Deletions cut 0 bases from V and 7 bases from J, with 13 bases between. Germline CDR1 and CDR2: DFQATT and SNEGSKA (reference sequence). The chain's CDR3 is CSARDKRRENEQFF. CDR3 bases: TGCAGTGCTAGAGATAAGAGAAGGGAGAATGAGCAGTTCTTC.

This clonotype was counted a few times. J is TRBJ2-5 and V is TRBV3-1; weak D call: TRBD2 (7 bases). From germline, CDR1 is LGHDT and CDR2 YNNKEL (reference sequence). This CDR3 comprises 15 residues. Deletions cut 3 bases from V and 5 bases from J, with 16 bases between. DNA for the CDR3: TGTGCCAGCAGCCAGGGGGGGCAGCCCGGGGAGACCCAGTACTTC. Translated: CASSQGGQPGETQYF.

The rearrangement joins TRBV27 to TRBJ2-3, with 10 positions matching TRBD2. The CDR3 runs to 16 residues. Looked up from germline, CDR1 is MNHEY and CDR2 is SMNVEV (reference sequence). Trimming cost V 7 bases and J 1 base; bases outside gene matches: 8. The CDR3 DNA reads TGTGCCAGCAAAACTCCCGGGACTAGCGGCACAGATACGCAGTATTTT. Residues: CASKTPGTSGTDTQYF.

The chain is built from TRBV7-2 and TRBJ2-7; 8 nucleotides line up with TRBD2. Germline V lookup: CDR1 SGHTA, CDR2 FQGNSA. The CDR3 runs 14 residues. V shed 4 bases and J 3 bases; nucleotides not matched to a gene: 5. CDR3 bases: TGTGCCAGCAGCTCTTCGGGGGGGGACTACGAGCAGTACTTC. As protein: CASSSSGGDYEQYF.

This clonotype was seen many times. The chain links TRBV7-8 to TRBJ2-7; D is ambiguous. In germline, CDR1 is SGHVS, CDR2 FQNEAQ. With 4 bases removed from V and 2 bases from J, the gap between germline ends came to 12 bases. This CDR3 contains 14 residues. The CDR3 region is CASSYDKETYEQYF. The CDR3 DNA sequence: TGTGCCAGCAGCTACGATAAAGAAACCTACGAGCAGTACTTC.

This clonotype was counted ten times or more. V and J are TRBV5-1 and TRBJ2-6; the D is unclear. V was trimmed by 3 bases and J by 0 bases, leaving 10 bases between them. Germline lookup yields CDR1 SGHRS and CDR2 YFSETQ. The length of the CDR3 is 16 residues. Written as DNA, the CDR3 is TGCGCCAGCAGCTCGATCCCGAGCTCTGGGGCCAACGTCCTGACTTTC. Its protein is CASSSIPSSGANVLTF.

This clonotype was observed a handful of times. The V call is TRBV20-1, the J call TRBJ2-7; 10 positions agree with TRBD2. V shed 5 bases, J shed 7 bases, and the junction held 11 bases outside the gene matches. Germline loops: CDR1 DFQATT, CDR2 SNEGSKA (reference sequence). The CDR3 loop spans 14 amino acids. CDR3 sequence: CSAGPLAGRSEQYF. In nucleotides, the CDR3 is TGCAGTGCTGGGCCACTAGCGGGAAGGTCAGAGCAGTACTTC.

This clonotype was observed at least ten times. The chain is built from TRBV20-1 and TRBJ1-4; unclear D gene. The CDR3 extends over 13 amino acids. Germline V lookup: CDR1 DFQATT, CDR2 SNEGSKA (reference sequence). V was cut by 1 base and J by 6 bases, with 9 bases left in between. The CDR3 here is CSARGVRDEKLFF. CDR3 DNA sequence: TGCAGTGCTAGAGGGGTTAGGGATGAAAAACTGTTTTTT.

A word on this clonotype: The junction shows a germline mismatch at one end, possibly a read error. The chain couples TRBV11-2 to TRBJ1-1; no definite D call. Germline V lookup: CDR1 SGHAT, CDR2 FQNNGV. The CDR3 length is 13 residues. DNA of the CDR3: TGTGCCAGCAGCACCCGCTTCGGCACTGAAGCCTCCTTT. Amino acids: CASSTRFGTEASF.

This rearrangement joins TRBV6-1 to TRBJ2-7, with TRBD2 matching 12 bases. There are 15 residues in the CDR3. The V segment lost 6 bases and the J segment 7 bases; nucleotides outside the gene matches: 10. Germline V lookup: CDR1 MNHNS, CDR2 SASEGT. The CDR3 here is CASSRETSGSWEQYF. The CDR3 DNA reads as TGTGCCAGCAGCCGAGAGACTAGCGGGAGTTGGGAGCAGTACTTC.

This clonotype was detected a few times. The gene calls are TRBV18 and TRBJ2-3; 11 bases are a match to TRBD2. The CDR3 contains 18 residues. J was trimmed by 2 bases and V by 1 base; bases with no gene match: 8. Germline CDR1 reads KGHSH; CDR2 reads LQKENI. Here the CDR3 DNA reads TGTGCCAGCTCACCACGGTCGGGACTAGCGGACATCACAGATACGCAGTATTTT. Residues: CASSPRSGLADITDTQYF.

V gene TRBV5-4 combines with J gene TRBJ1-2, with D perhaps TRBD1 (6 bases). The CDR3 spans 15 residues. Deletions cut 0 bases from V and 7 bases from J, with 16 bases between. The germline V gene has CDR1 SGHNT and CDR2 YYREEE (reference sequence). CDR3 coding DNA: TGTGCCAGCAGCTTGGGGCAGGGGATGCCCGCTGGCTACACCTTC. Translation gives CASSLGQGMPAGYTF.

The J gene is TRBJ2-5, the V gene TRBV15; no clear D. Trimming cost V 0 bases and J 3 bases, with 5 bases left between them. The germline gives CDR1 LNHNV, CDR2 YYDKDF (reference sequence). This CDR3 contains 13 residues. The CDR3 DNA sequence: TGTGCCACCAGCAGAGATCAGAAAGAGACCCAGTACTTC. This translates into CATSRDQKETQYF. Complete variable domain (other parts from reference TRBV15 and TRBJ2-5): DAMVIQNPRYQVTQFGKPVTLSCSQTLNHNVMYWYQQKSSQAPKLLFHYYDKDFNNEADTPDNFQSRRPNTSFCFLDIRSPGLGDTAMYLCATSRDQKETQYFGPGTRLLVL.

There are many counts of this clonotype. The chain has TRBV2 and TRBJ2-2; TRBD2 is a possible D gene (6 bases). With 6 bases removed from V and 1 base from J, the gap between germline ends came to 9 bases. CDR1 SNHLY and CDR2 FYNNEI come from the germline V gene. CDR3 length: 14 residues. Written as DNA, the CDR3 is TGTGCCAGCAGGTGGGGACTGAACACCGGGGAGCTGTTTTTT. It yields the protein CASRWGLNTGELFF.

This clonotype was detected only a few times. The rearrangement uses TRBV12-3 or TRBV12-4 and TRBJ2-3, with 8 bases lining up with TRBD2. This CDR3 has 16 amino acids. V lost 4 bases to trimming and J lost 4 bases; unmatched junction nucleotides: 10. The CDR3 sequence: CASSSPQAGVADTQYF. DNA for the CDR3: TGTGCCAGCAGTTCCCCACAAGCGGGAGTCGCAGATACGCAGTATTTT.

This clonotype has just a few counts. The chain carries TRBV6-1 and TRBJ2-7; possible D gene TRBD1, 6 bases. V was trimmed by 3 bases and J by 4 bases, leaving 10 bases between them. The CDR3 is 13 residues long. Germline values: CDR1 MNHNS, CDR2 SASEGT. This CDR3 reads CASSDGGGYEQYF. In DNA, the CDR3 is TGTGCCAGCAGTGATGGGGGCGGTTACGAGCAGTACTTC.

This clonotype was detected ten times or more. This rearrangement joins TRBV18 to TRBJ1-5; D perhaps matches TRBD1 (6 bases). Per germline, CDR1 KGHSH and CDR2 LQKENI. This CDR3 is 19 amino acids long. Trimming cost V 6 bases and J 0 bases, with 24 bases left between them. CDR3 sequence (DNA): TGTGCCAGCTCCACTCTCCCGGCTGGGGGCGCCGGTAGCAATCAGCCCCAGCATTTT. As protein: CASSTLPAGGAGSNQPQHF. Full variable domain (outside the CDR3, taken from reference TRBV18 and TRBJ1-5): NAGVMQNPRHLVRRRGQEARLRCSPMKGHSHVYWYRQLPEEGLKFMVYLQKENIIDESGMPKERFSAEFPKEGPSILRIQQVVRGDSAAYFCASSTLPAGGAGSNQPQHFGDGTRLSIL.

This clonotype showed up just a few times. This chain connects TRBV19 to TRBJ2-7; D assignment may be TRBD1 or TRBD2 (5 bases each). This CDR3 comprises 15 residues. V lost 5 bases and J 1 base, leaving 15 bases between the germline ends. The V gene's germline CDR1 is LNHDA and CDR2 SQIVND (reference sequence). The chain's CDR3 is CASSGTTAGSYEQYF. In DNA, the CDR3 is TGTGCCAGTAGTGGGACGACCGCGGGTTCCTACGAGCAGTACTTC.

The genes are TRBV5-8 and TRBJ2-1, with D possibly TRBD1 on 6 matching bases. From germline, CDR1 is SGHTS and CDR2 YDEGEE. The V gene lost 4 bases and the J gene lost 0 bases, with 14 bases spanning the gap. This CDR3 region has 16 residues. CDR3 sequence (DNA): TGTGCCAGCAGCCTAATGCAGGGGAGCTCCTACAATGAGCAGTTCTTC. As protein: CASSLMQGSSYNEQFF. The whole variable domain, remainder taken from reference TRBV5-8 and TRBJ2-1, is EAGVTQSPTHLIKTRGQQATLRCSPISGHTSVYWYQQALGLGLQFLLWYDEGEERNRGNFPPRFSGRQFPNYSSELNVNALELEDSALYLCASSLMQGSSYNEQFFGPGTRLTVL.

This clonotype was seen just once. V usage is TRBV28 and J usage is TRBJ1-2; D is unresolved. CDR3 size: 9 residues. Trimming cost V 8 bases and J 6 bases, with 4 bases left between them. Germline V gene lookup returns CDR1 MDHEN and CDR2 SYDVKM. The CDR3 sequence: CASGDGYTF. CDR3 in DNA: TGTGCCAGCGGAGATGGCTACACCTTC.

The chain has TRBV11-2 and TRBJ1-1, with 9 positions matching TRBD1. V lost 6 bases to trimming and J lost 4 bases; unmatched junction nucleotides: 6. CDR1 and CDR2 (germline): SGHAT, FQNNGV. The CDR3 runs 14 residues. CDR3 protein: CASSYRGQRTEAFF. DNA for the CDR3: TGTGCCAGCAGTTACAGGGGGCAGCGCACTGAAGCTTTCTTT. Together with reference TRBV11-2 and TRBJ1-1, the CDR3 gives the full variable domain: EAGVAQSPRYKIIEKRQSVAFWCNPISGHATLYWYQQILGQGPKLLIQFQNNGVVDDSQLPKDRFSAERLKGVDSTLKIQPAKLEDSAVYLCASSYRGQRTEAFFGQGTRLTVV.

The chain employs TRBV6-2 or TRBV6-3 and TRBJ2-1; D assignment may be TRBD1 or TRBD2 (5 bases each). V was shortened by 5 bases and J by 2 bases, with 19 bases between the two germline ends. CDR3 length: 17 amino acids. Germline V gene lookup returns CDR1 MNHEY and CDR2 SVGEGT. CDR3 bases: TGTGCCAGCAGTCACCCTTTGGGGGAGCGGCCCTACAATGAGCAGTTCTTC. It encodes CASSHPLGERPYNEQFF.

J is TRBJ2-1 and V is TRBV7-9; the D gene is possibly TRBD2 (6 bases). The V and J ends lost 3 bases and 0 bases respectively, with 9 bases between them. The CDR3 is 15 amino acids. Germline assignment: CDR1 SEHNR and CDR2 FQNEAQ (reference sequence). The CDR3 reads CASSFLASSYNEQFF. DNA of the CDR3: TGTGCCAGCAGCTTTCTAGCGAGCTCCTACAATGAGCAGTTCTTC.

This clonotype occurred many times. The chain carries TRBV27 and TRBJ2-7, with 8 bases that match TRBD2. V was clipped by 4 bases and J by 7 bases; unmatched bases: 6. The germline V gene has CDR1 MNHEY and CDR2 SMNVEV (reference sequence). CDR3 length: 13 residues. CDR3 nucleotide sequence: TGTGCCAGCAGTTCCGGGGGGGCTTGGGAGCAGTACTTC. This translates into CASSSGGAWEQYF.

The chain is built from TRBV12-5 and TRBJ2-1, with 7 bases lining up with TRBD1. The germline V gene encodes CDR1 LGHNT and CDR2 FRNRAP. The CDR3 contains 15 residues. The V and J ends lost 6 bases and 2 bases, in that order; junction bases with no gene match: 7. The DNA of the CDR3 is TGTGCTAGTGGCACCGGACAGGAGGCCTACAATGAGCAGTTCTTC. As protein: CASGTGQEAYNEQFF.

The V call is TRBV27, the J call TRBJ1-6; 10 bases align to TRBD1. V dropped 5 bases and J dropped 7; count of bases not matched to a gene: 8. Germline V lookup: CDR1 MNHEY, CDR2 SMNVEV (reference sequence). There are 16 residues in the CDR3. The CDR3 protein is CASSAGQGIPNSPLHF. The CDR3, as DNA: TGTGCCAGCAGTGCGGGACAGGGGATCCCGAATTCACCCCTCCACTTT.

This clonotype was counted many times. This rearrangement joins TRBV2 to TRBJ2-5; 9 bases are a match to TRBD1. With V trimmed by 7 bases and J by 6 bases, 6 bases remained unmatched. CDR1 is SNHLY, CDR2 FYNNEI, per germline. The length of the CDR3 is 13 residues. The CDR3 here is CASIMDRGQTQYF. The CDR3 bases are TGTGCCAGCATCATGGACAGGGGACAGACCCAGTACTTC.

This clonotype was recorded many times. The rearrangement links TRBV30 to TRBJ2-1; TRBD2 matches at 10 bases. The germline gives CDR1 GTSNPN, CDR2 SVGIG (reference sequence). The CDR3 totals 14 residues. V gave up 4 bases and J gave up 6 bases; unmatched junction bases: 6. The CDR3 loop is CAWTGTSALNEQFF. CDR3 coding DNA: TGTGCCTGGACCGGGACTAGCGCTCTCAATGAGCAGTTCTTC. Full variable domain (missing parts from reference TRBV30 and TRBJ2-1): SQTIHQWPATLVQPVGSPLSLECTVEGTSNPNLYWYRQAAGRGLQLLFYSVGIGQISSEVPQNLSASRPQDRQFILSSKKLLLSDSGFYLCAWTGTSALNEQFFGPGTRLTVL.

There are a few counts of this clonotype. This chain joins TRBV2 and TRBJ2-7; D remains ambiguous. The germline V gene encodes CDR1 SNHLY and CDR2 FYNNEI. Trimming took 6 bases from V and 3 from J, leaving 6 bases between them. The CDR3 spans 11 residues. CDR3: CASSWLYEQYF. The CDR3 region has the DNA TGTGCCAGCAGCTGGCTCTACGAGCAGTACTTC.